This entry features one T cell receptor (beta chain) sequence. The antigen remains undetermined. These data are taken from a study of OX40 agonist ivuxolimab in advanced cancers. Study conclusions and caveats: Within 6 weeks, CD4+ and CD8+ blood T cells expanded clonally at 0.1 to 3.0 mg/kg.

A history of autoimmune disease or systemic immunosuppression excluded patients. The data were produced by immunoSEQ multiplex PCR, yet TCRdb's version contains in-frame clones alone and is incomplete. The data contain 50,000 to 65,000 clones, about 88% of them singletons. This TCR was recovered from an adult with an advanced solid tumor such as melanoma, head and neck, liver or kidney cancer. Source: CD4+ or CD8+ T cells sorted from blood, taken in a trial of the OX40 agonist ivuxolimab.

This chain's CDR3 is CASSDLDLSGRKVEQYF. CDR3 DNA: TGTGCCAGCAGTGACCTTGACCTTAGCGGGAGAAAGGTCGAGCAGTACTTC. The chain joins TRBV27 to TRBJ2-7; 9 bases map to TRBD2. J was trimmed by 6 bases and V by 5 bases; bases with no gene match: 17. Germline loops: CDR1 MNHEY, CDR2 SMNVEV (reference sequence). The CDR3 loop spans 17 amino acids.